The 8 T cell receptor beta chains listed next were all sequenced from one sample in a study of identical twins (dated by TCRdb to the mid-2010s). The library was built by means of 5' RACE. Reads for this sample came from an Illumina HiSeq 2000. The public reads were reanalyzed by TCRdb: fastp trimming at Q25, MiXCR alignment, in-frame beta chains only. Each CDR3 protein appears once, grouped with its most common genes and DNA. The sample table shows around 160,000 distinct CDR3 sequences, and 3.5% are seen once. Around 8% of the sample is in the top ten clones. The sample comprised memory T cells sorted from blood. Reading the label with the study, this specimen's cell subset or site is: CD45RO+ enriched T cells. The receptors originated from a man between 18 and 35 years old in good health.

Comments on this clonotype: This may stem from a read error, because a much larger clone lies one nucleotide away. V usage is TRBV2 and J usage is TRBJ2-3; 9 bases align to TRBD1. This CDR3 contains 15 residues. V shed 7 bases and J 0 bases; nucleotides not matched to a gene: 5. CDR1 is SNHLY and CDR2 is FYNNEI in the germline V gene. The CDR3 DNA sequence: TGTGCCAGCATCAAAGGACAGGGGAGCACAGATACGCAGTATTTT. This encodes CASIKGQGSTDTQYF.

There are many counts of this clonotype. The rearrangement joins TRBV5-4 to TRBJ2-7; TRBD2 matches at 7 bases. This CDR3 has 16 amino acids. The ends lost 4 bases at V and 1 base at J; junction bases unmatched: 11. Germline assignment: CDR1 SGHNT and CDR2 YYREEE (reference sequence). CDR3 DNA: TGTGCCAGCAGCGGGGCAGCGGGAAGTGGGTCCTACGAGCAGTACTTC. This gives the protein CASSGAAGSGSYEQYF. The full variable domain, completed using reference TRBV5-4 and TRBJ2-7, is ETGVTQSPTHLIKTRGQQVTLRCSSQSGHNTVSWYQQALGQGPQFIFQYYREEENGRGNFPPRFSGLQFPNYSSELNVNALELDDSALYLCASSGAAGSGSYEQYFGPGTRLTVT.

The table lists this clonotype with many counts. The V gene is TRBV19, the J gene TRBJ2-3; 7 bases align to TRBD2. The CDR3 sequence is 14 residues long. The J segment lost 4 bases and the V segment lost 4 bases, leaving 5 bases of the junction unmatched. Germline V gene lookup returns CDR1 LNHDA and CDR2 SQIVND (reference sequence). CDR3 residues: CASSTEGGPDTQYF. The CDR3 region has the DNA TGTGCCAGTAGTACGGAGGGAGGGCCAGATACGCAGTATTTT.

The sample holds many counts of this clonotype. The CDR3 here is CATSDPGVTDTQYF. The CDR3 bases are TGTGCCACCAGTGACCCGGGAGTCACAGATACGCAGTATTTT. This chain connects TRBV24-1 to TRBJ2-3, with D perhaps matching TRBD2 (6 bases). From germline, CDR1 is KGHDR and CDR2 SFDVKD. The CDR3 consists of 14 residues. The V and J ends lost 4 bases and 2 bases respectively, with 9 bases between them.

This clonotype has at least ten counts. V gene TRBV5-1 combines with J gene TRBJ2-2, with D possibly matching TRBD1 (5 bases). Trimming left V 0 bases short and J 5 bases short, with 5 bases between. The CDR3 has 13 residues. CDR1 SGHRS and CDR2 YFSETQ come from the germline V gene. DNA of the CDR3: TGCGCCAGCAGCTTGGACAGGACCGGGGAGCTGTTTTTT. This codes for CASSLDRTGELFF.

This clonotype has a count of ten or more. This chain links TRBV6-1 with TRBJ2-7; TRBD2 agrees at 9 bases. This CDR3 is built from 15 residues. Germline V CDR1 and CDR2: MNHNS, SASEGT. The ends lost 5 bases at V and 2 bases at J; junction bases unmatched: 7. The CDR3 loop is CASSKFSGGPYEQYF. CDR3 sequence (DNA): TGTGCCAGCAGTAAATTCAGCGGGGGGCCCTACGAGCAGTACTTC.

In its sample, this clonotype was seen many times. The chain uses TRBV28 and TRBJ2-4; D is undetermined. The CDR3 consists of 16 residues. V dropped 6 bases and J dropped 2 bases, with 17 bases sitting between them. CDR1 and CDR2 from the germline V gene are MDHEN and SYDVKM. The CDR3 sequence is CASSLTRAHTKNIQYF. The CDR3 nucleotides are TGTGCCAGCAGCCTTACAAGGGCCCATACCAAAAACATTCAGTACTTC.

This clonotype was observed a handful of times. The V call is TRBV2, the J call TRBJ2-4; perhaps TRBD2 as D (5 bases). CDR1 is SNHLY, CDR2 FYNNEI, per germline. This CDR3 region has 15 residues. The V end lost 4 bases, the J end lost 6 bases, and 16 bases lay between the germline ends. CDR3 sequence reads: CASSVEASRVNIQYF. In nucleotides, the CDR3 is TGTGCCAGCAGTGTGGAGGCCTCGAGGGTAAACATTCAGTACTTC.